This T cell receptor (beta chain) was captured in a study of OX40 agonist ivuxolimab in advanced cancers. As for the study in general: Patients were given ivuxolimab, an antibody that agonizes OX40 (CD134). Therapy given before enrollment (anti-PD-1, anti-PD-L1 or anti-CTLA-4) was allowed, and over 35% had some. Broader study findings: The average count of expanded clones was higher among CD8+ T cells than among CD4+.

This clone has only one observation. Its antigen is unknown. CDR3 size: 17 residues. Germline lookup yields CDR1 SGHRS and CDR2 YFSETQ. The V and J ends lost 4 bases and 0 bases respectively, with 17 bases between them. TCRdb's copy holds only in-frame clones and misses some; the assay was immunoSEQ multiplex PCR. The table shows about 62,000 clones, with around 84% occurring only once. This specimen was CD4+ or CD8+ T cells sorted from blood, taken in a trial of the OX40 agonist ivuxolimab. V and J are TRBV5-1 and TRBJ2-1; D is ambiguous. The clonotype originates from an adult with an advanced solid tumor such as melanoma, head and neck, liver or kidney cancer. CDR3 protein: CASSPEIGRSSYNEQFF. As DNA, the CDR3 is TGCGCCAGCAGCCCGGAGATAGGAAGGAGCTCCTACAATGAGCAGTTCTTC.